The next 20 T cell receptor beta chains were all read from a single sample in a study of cytomegalovirus exposure and HLA in healthy donors. Researchers ran the PCR with 60 Vbeta and 13 Jbeta primers. Assay: immunoSEQ multiplex PCR; the TCRdb copy retains only in-frame clones and omits some. The data show roughly 100,000 clones, 10% to 15% seen once. Sample: PBMCs. These receptors originate from a man aged 35 to 55 in good health and CMV-seropositive.

This sequence joins TRBV11-2 and TRBJ1-5, with a possible D match to TRBD1 (5 bases). V gave up 1 base and J gave up 5 bases, with 9 bases separating them. CDR1 is SGHAT, CDR2 FQNNGV, per germline. CDR3 size: 14 residues. CDR3 sequence (DNA): TGTGCCAGCAGCTTAGCGCCGGGGGATCAGCCCCAGCATTTT. It yields the protein CASSLAPGDQPQHF.

This chain joins TRBV19 and TRBJ1-4; no firm D call. Trimming stripped 5 bases from V and 0 bases from J, with 13 bases between. This CDR3 has 16 residues. Germline CDR1 and CDR2: LNHDA and SQIVND (reference sequence). For the CDR3, the DNA is TGTGCCAGTAGTGTTAACATGGCCACAACTAATGAAAAACTGTTTTTT. Translated, it gives CASSVNMATTNEKLFF.

In its sample, this clone was seen a few times. Compared with germline, one end of the junction differs, possibly owing to a read error. V is TRBV7-2 and J is TRBJ2-7, with 12 nucleotides matching TRBD2. Germline V lookup: CDR1 SGHTA, CDR2 FQGNSA. The CDR3 runs to 16 residues. DNA of the CDR3: TGTGCCAGCAGTTTAGGACTAGCGGGGACCGTCGACGAGCAGTACTTC. Protein: CASSLGLAGTVDEQYF.

This sequence joins TRBV29-1 and TRBJ2-1; D is unresolved. CDR1 SQVTM and CDR2 ANQGSEA come from the germline V gene. Trimming took off 4 bases at V and 7 bases at J, with 11 bases between the two ends. The CDR3 spans 12 residues. The CDR3 here is CSVGYSGNEQFF. CDR3 sequence (DNA): TGCAGCGTTGGATACTCCGGGAATGAGCAGTTCTTC.

The chain carries TRBV7-9 and TRBJ1-2, with a possible D match to TRBD1 (6 bases). Per the germline V gene, CDR1 is SEHNR and CDR2 is FQNEAQ (reference sequence). The CDR3 has 13 residues. Trimming removed 3 bases at V and 4 bases at J, with 9 bases between. Here the CDR3 reads CASSFQGFYGYTF. CDR3 nucleotides: TGTGCCAGCAGCTTTCAGGGGTTCTATGGCTACACCTTC.

In this sample, this clone turned up a few times. This chain uses TRBV28 with TRBJ1-1, with TRBD1 identical over 7 bases. There are 15 residues in the CDR3. J gave up 0 bases and V 5 bases, and 6 bases lay outside the gene matches. Per germline, CDR1 MDHEN and CDR2 SYDVKM. CDR3 residues: CASSPVGQLNTEAFF. The CDR3 DNA reads as TGTGCCAGCAGTCCAGTGGGACAGCTGAACACTGAAGCTTTCTTT.

This rearrangement joins TRBV19 to TRBJ1-4; 9 bases map to TRBD1. The CDR3 consists of 14 residues. Germline V CDR1 and CDR2: LNHDA, SQIVND (reference sequence). The ends lost 3 bases at V and 4 bases at J; junction bases unmatched: 0. CDR3 protein: CASSMGQGNEKLFF. The CDR3 DNA reads as TGTGCCAGTAGTATGGGACAGGGTAATGAAAAACTGTTTTTT.

The gene calls are TRBV7-6 and TRBJ2-1; possible D gene TRBD2, 5 bases. The CDR3 totals 12 residues. V shed 3 bases and J shed 10 bases, with 10 bases lying between them. The V gene's germline CDR1 is SGHVS and CDR2 FNYEAQ. The CDR3 sequence: CASSFGSLEQFF. DNA of the CDR3: TGTGCCAGCAGCTTTGGGAGTTTGGAGCAGTTCTTC.

The V gene is TRBV9, the J gene TRBJ2-5; 10 bases line up with TRBD2. Trimming removed 2 bases from V and 9 bases from J; junction bases left unmatched: 16. Germline CDR1 SGDLS, CDR2 YYNGEE. The CDR3 runs to 17 residues. CDR3 DNA sequence: TGTGCCAGCAGCGTCCGGGCTAGCGGGAGAAGTGGGGAGGCCCAGTACTTC. This encodes CASSVRASGRSGEAQYF.

CDR3 in amino acids: CASSYSTTPNTGELFF. CDR3 DNA sequence: TGTGCCAGCAGTTACTCGACTACTCCGAACACCGGGGAGCTGTTTTTT. The gene calls are TRBV6-6 and TRBJ2-2, with D possibly being TRBD2 (5 bases). The CDR3 runs to 16 residues. The germline gives CDR1 MNHNY, CDR2 SVGAGI (reference sequence). V was clipped by 0 bases and J by 0 bases, with 8 bases between them.

J is TRBJ2-1 and V is TRBV28; 7 positions match TRBD2. The ends lost 8 bases at V and 7 bases at J; junction bases unmatched: 14. CDR1 MDHEN and CDR2 SYDVKM come from the germline V gene. This CDR3 is built from 15 residues. For the CDR3, the DNA is TGTGCCAGCGGGACGGAGGGGAGGGCCAAGAATGAGCAGTTCTTC. This translates into CASGTEGRAKNEQFF.

This clone was picked up a small number of times. The chain joins TRBV4-3 to TRBJ2-7; a possible D gene is TRBD2 (5 bases). The CDR3 totals 12 residues. Germline V CDR1 and CDR2: LGHNA, YSLEER. Trimming pared 6 bases from V and 5 bases from J, leaving 11 bases between. The CDR3 is CASSDLGDEQYF. The CDR3 DNA reads as TGCGCCAGCAGTGACCTCGGGGACGAGCAGTACTTC.

This clone has more than one count but fewer than ten. V is TRBV7-9 and J is TRBJ2-5, with 8 bases identical to TRBD1. The CDR3 totals 15 residues. Germline V gene lookup returns CDR1 SEHNR and CDR2 FQNEAQ (reference sequence). V trimming: 3 bases; J trimming: 5 bases; junction bases outside the gene matches: 8. The CDR3 coding sequence is TGTGCCAGCAGCTTTGACAGGGGTGTCACGGAGACCCAGTACTTC. Translated: CASSFDRGVTETQYF. Based on the CDR3 plus reference TRBV7-9 and TRBJ2-5, the full variable domain is DTGVSQNPRHKITKRGQNVTFRCDPISEHNRLYWYRQTLGQGPEFLTYFQNEAQLEKSRLLSDRFSAERPKGSFSTLEIQRTEQGDSAMYLCASSFDRGVTETQYFGPGTRLLVL.

The chain recombines TRBV2 with TRBJ2-1; possibly TRBD2 for D (6 bases). Trimming removed 6 bases from V and 2 bases from J, with 14 bases in between. This CDR3 has 15 residues. Per germline, CDR1 SNHLY and CDR2 FYNNEI. CDR3 nucleotides: TGTGCCAGCAGCGCGGGACCCCCTACCTACAATGAGCAGTTCTTC. It encodes CASSAGPPTYNEQFF.

Turning to this clone: The junction departs from germline at one end; a sequencing error may be responsible. The V gene is TRBV7-2, the J gene TRBJ2-1; TRBD2 aligns across 12 bases. The germline CDR1 and CDR2 sequences are SGHTA and FQGNSA. The CDR3 consists of 16 residues. The CDR3 is CASSLVSGTSGFEQFF. The CDR3 bases are TGTGCCAGCAGCTTAGTATCTGGGACTAGCGGGTTTGAGCAATTCTTC.

This clone has just a few counts. This sequence joins TRBV6-5 and TRBJ2-7; 7 positions agree with TRBD1. Germline-derived CDR1 and CDR2 are MNHEY and SVGAGI. The CDR3 extends over 12 amino acids. Losses at the gene ends were 6 bases for V and 5 bases for J; bases not matched to a gene: 4. DNA of the CDR3: TGTGCCAGCAGCGCCACAGGGGACGAGCAGTACTTC. Translating gives CASSATGDEQYF.

The V call is TRBV4-1, the J call TRBJ2-1; weak D call: TRBD1 (7 bases). The germline CDR1 and CDR2 sequences are MGHRA and YSYEKL. Trimming left V 3 bases short and J 4 bases short, with 22 bases between. This CDR3 spans 18 amino acids. CDR3 DNA: TGCGCCAGCAGCCATATCACAATAAGGCGGGGACAGTACAATGAGCAGTTCTTC. This gives the protein CASSHITIRRGQYNEQFF.

This clone appeared a few times. CDR3 nucleotide sequence: TGCGCCAGCAGGCGGGCAGTTGGTAATGAAAAACTGTTTTTT. Translating it yields CASRRAVGNEKLFF. The J gene is TRBJ1-4, the V gene TRBV5-1; D is uncertain. Germline CDR1 is SGHRS and CDR2 is YFSETQ. V lost 5 bases and J 4 bases, leaving 12 bases between the germline ends. This CDR3 is built from 14 residues.

This clone has more than one count but fewer than ten. The gene calls are TRBV27 and TRBJ2-7; 13 nucleotides agree with TRBD2. This CDR3 spans 16 amino acids. Per the germline V gene, CDR1 is MNHEY and CDR2 is SMNVEV (reference sequence). Unmatched junction bases numbered 4, after V lost 3 bases and J lost 2 bases. The CDR3 region is CASSLKGLAGPYEQYF. The CDR3 nucleotides read TGTGCCAGCAGTTTGAAGGGACTAGCGGGGCCCTACGAGCAGTACTTC.

This clone was seen repeatedly, ten times or more. In nucleotides, the CDR3 is TGCGCCAGCAGCCAAGGGGACAGGGATTTTGTCAGGGAGCTGTTTTTT. Translation: CASSQGDRDFVRELFF. The gene calls are TRBV4-3 and TRBJ2-2; 9 bases match TRBD1. The CDR3 sequence is 16 residues long. Per the germline V gene, CDR1 is LGHNA and CDR2 is YSLEER. V trimming: 1 base; J trimming: 9 bases; junction bases outside the gene matches: 9.